Measured by frequency, the clone carrying this T cell receptor (beta chain) is medium-sized (0.01 to 0.1%). Its antigen is not identified. The read terminates 3 residues before the CDR3 end, so the remaining end is supplied by the germline J gene. These data are taken from a study of T cells in women clearing cervical HPV infection. The overall study: No precancer developed; the control's incident HPV16 infection cleared within 12 months. Findings and limits, study-wide: CIN3+ cases had significantly higher TCR repertoire richness than controls, but evenness did not differ.

The V gene end was trimmed by 5 bases and the J gene end by 5 bases; junction bases not matched to a gene: 10. Germline V gives CDR1 SGHDN, CDR2 FVKESK. The CDR3 has 16 amino acids. Genomic DNA, averaging approximately 1,100 ng per sample, yielded TCR beta CDR3 via immunoSEQ. Using immunoSEQ multiplex PCR, the repertoire was profiled, and TCRdb retains in-frame clones only, with some absent. The sample table includes about 20,000 clones. This receptor was taken from a woman aged 18 to 75 with a cervical HPV16 infection that either progressed to CIN3+ or cleared (not recorded which). The chain has TRBV14 and TRBJ2-3, with 10 bases that match TRBD1. Source material: blood buffy coat. The CDR3 is CASSSDRGRLKDTQYF. The covered CDR3 bases are TGTGCCAGCAGCTCCGACAGGGGGCGCCTAAAAGATACG.